This TCR beta chain was recovered during a study of T cell clusters in autoimmune cytopenias. Measured by frequency, this clonotype is medium-sized (0.01 to 0.1%). This CDR3 region has 15 residues. The germline V gene has CDR1 MNHEY and CDR2 SVGAGI. One tube held mixed TRB-A and TRB-B primer pools for touch-down PCR. TCRdb reprocessed the multiplex PCR reads and stores each CDR3 protein as one record, lacking DNA. The sample features about 2,800 distinct CDR3 sequences, with over 30% in its top ten. Each sample's input was approximately 0.25 ug genomic DNA, approximately 37,500 genome equivalents. In addition, the sample was reused for a study of T cell repertoires in aging, cancer and after chemotherapy. That source reports: In healthy donors, age-related TCR diversity loss mainly reflected lost richness. The repertoire data cannot show anything about immunological memory following chemotherapy.

J is TRBJ2-1 and V is TRBV6-5; the TRBD1 assignment by TCRdb is unverifiable without DNA. The sample taken for sequencing was peripheral blood. This receptor was identified in a human donor with an autoimmune cytopenia or autoimmune hepatitis (not recorded which). The CDR3 reads CASSATGVRYNEQFF.